The clone carrying this T cell receptor (beta chain) was found many times. This record comes from a study of early T cells in non-severe SARS-CoV-2 infection. Study-wide context: Unsorted whole blood bulk RNA was sequenced, with unpaired chains.

The CDR3 runs to 12 residues. The germline V and J ends were trimmed by 4 bases and 0 bases, with 4 bases remaining between them. The germline gives CDR1 SQVTM, CDR2 ANQGSEA. TCRdb re-derived calls from the 5' RACE reads in MiXCR, one entry per CDR3 protein. Here the sample spans about 26,000 distinct CDR3 sequences, approximately 4.6% being singletons. The chain has TRBV29-1 and TRBJ1-3; D gene ambiguous. Sequencing was done on a sample of whole blood. This clonotype was obtained from an adult who was a healthcare worker with PCR-confirmed SARS-CoV-2 infection or an uninfected control (not recorded which). Here the CDR3 reads CSVGDSGNTIYF. The CDR3 DNA sequence: TGCAGCGTTGGCGACTCTGGAAACACCATATATTTT.